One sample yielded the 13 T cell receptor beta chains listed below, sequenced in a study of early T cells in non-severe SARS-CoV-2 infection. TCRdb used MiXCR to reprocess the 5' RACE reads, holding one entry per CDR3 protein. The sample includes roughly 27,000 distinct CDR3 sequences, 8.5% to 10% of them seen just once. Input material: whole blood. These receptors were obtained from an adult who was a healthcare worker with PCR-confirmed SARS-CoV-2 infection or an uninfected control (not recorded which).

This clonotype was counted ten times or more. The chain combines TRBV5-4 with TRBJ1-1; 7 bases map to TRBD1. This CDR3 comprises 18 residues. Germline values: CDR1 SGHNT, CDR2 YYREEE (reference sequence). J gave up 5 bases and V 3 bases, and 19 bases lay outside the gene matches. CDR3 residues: CASSSKTIYTGVGTEAFF. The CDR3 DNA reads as TGTGCCAGCAGCTCCAAAACCATTTATACAGGGGTAGGGACTGAAGCTTTCTTT.

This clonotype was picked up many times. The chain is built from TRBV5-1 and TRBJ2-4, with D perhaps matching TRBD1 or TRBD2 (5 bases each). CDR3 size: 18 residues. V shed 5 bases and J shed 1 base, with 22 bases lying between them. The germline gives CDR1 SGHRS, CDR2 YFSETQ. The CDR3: CASRGDTAHDVAKNIQYF. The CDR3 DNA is TGCGCCAGCAGGGGGGATACCGCCCATGATGTGGCCAAAAACATTCAGTACTTC. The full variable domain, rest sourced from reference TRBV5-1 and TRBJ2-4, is KAGVTQTPRYLIKTRGQQVTLSCSPISGHRSVSWYQQTPGQGLQFLFEYFSETQRNKGNFPGRFSGRQFSNSRSEMNVSTLELGDSALYLCASRGDTAHDVAKNIQYFGAGTRLSVL.

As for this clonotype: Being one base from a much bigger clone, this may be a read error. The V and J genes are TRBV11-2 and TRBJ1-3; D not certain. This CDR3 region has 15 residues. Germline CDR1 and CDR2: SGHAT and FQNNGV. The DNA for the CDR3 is TGTGTCAGCAGCTTAGATCCGAGATCTGGAAACACCATATATTTT. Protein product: CVSSLDPRSGNTIYF.

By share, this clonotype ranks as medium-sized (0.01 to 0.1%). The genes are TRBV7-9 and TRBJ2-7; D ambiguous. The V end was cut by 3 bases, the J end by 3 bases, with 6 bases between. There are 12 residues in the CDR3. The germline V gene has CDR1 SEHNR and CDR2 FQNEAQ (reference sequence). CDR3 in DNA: TGTGCCAGCAGCTTTGACCTCTACGAGCAGTACTTC. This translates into CASSFDLYEQYF.

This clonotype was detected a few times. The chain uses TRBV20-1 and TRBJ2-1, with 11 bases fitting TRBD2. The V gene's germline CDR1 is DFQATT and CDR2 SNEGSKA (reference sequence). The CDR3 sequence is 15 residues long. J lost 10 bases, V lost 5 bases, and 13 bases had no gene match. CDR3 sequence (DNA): TGCAGTGCTTCCCTTAGCGGGGGGGCCATGCGAGAGCAGTTCTTC. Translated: CSASLSGGAMREQFF.

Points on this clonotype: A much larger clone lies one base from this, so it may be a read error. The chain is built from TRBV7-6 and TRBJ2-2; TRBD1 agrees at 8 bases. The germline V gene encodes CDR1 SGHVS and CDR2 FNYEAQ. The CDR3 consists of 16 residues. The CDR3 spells CACSRTGHRNTGELFF. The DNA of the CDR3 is TGTGCCTGCAGCCGGACAGGGCATCGAAACACCGGGGAGCTGTTTTTT.

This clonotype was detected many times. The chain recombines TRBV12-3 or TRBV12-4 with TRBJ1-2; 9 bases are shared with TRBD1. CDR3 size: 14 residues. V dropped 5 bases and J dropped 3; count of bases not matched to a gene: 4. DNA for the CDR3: TGTGCCAGCAGTCCCCGGACAGGGGACTATGGCTACACCTTC. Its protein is CASSPRTGDYGYTF.

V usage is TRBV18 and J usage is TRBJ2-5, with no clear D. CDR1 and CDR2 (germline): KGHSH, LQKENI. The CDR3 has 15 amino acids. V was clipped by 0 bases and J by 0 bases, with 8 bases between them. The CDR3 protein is CASSPPGRYQETQYF. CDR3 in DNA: TGTGCCAGCTCACCACCGGGCAGGTACCAAGAGACCCAGTACTTC.

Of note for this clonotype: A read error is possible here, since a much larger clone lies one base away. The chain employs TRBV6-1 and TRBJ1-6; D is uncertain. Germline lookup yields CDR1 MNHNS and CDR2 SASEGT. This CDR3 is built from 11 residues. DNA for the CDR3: TGTGCCAGCGGCGTCAATTCATCCCTCCACTTT. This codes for CASGVNSSLHF.

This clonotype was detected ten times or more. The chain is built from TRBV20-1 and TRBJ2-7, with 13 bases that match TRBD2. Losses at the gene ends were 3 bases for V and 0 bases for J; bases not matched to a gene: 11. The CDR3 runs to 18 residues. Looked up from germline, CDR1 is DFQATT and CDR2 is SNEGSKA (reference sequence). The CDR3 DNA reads TGCAGTGCTAGGGGCACCGGGACTAGCGGGGAGAGCTCCTACGAGCAGTACTTC. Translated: CSARGTGTSGESSYEQYF.

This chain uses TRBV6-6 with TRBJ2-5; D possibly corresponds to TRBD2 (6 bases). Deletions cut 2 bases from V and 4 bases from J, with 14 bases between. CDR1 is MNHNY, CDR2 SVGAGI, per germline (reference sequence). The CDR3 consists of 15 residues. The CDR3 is CASSYQEGMAETQYF. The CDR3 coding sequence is TGTGCCAGCAGTTACCAGGAGGGGATGGCAGAGACCCAGTACTTC.

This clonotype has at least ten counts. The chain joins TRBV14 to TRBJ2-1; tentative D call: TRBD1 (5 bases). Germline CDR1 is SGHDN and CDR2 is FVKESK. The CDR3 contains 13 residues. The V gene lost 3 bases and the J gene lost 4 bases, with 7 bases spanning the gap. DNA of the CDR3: TGTGCCAGCAGCCAGGGGCGGTACAATGAGCAGTTCTTC. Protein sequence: CASSQGRYNEQFF.

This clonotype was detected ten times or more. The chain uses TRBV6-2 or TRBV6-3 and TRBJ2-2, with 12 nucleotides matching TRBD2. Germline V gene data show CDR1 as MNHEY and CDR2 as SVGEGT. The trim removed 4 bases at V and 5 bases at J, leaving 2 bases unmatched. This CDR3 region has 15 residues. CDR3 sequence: CASSSGTSGTGELFF. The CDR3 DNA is TGTGCCAGCAGTTCCGGGACTAGCGGGACCGGGGAGCTGTTTTTT.